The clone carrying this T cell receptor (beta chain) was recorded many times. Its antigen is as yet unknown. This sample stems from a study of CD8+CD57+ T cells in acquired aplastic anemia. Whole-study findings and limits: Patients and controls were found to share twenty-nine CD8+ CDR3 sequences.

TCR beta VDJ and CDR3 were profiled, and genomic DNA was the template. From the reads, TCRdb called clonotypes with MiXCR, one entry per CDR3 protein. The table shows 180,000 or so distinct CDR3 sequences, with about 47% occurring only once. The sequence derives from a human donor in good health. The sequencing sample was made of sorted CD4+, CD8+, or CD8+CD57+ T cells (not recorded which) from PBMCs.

CDR3 in DNA: TGCGCCAGCAGCACTGACTTAGCCGATGAGCAGTTCTTC. Translation: CASSTDLADEQFF. The V and J genes are TRBV5-1 and TRBJ2-1; D gene unclear. Germline CDR1 is SGHRS and CDR2 is YFSETQ. The CDR3 has 13 amino acids. The V end was cut by 4 bases, the J end by 8 bases, with 13 bases between.